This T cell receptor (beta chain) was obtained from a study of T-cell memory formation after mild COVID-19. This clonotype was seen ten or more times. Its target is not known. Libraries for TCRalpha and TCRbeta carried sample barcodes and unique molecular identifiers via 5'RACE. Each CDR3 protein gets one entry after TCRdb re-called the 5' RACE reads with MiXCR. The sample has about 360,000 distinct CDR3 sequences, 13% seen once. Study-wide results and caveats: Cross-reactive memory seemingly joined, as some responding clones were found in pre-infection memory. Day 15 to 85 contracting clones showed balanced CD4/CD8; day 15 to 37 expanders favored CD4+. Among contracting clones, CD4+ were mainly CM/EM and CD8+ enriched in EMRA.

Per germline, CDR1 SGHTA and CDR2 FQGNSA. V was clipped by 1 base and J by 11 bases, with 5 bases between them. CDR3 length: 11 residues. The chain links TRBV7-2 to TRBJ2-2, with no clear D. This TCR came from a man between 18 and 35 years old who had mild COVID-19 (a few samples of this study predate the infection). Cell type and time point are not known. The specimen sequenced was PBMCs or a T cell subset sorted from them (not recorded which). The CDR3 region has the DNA TGTGCCAGCAGCTTAGGGCGCGAGCTGTTTTTT. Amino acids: CASSLGRELFF.